Shown below are 5 T cell receptor beta chains from a single sample sequenced in a study of cytomegalovirus exposure and HLA in healthy donors. Repertoires were generated with immunoSEQ multiplex PCR, while TCRdb's copy carries only in-frame clones and drops some. The table has more than 85,000 clones, approximately 93% seen once. Source material: PBMCs. The receptors were gathered from a woman in her 30s in good health and CMV-seropositive.

V usage is TRBV28 and J usage is TRBJ2-1; D not resolved. V was clipped by 5 bases and J by 8 bases, with 7 bases between them. Germline CDR1 MDHEN, CDR2 SYDVKM. The CDR3 consists of 11 residues. The CDR3 spells CASSGPYEQFF. The CDR3, as DNA: TGTGCCAGCAGTGGCCCTTATGAGCAGTTCTTC.

This clone appeared a single time. The rearrangement uses TRBV7-9 and TRBJ2-7, with D perhaps matching TRBD2 (5 bases). Trimming pared 5 bases from V and 6 bases from J, leaving 11 bases between. This CDR3 spans 12 amino acids. In germline, CDR1 is SEHNR, CDR2 FQNEAQ (reference sequence). The CDR3 protein is CASSLGVFEQYF. CDR3 in DNA: TGTGCCAGCAGCCTCGGGGTCTTCGAGCAGTACTTC.

The chain has TRBV28 and TRBJ2-1; 13 bases line up with TRBD2. The CDR3 is 17 residues long. Germline values: CDR1 MDHEN, CDR2 SYDVKM. After removal of 3 bases from V and 2 bases from J, the junction contained 4 bases not matched to a gene. The CDR3 sequence is CASSFRGLAGAYNEQFF. The CDR3 DNA reads TGTGCCAGCAGTTTCCGAGGACTAGCGGGAGCCTACAATGAGCAGTTCTTC.

The chain has TRBV19 and TRBJ1-5; 10 bases match TRBD1. CDR3 length: 15 residues. V dropped 8 bases and J dropped 4; count of bases not matched to a gene: 8. Germline V gene lookup returns CDR1 LNHDA and CDR2 SQIVND (reference sequence). CDR3 protein: CASEGGQGLNQPQHF. CDR3 coding DNA: TGTGCCAGTGAAGGGGGACAGGGGCTTAATCAGCCCCAGCATTTT. The full variable domain, completed using reference TRBV19 and TRBJ1-5, is DGGITQSPKYLFRKEGQNVTLSCEQNLNHDAMYWYRQDPGQGLRLIYYSQIVNDFQKGDIAEGYSVSREKKESFPLTVTSAQKNPTAFYLCASEGGQGLNQPQHFGDGTRLSIL.

This CDR3 is CASSLSSSWNTGELFF. DNA for the CDR3: TGCGCCAGCAGCTTGTCTTCTAGCTGGAACACCGGGGAGCTGTTTTTT. This chain links TRBV5-1 with TRBJ2-2, with D possibly matching TRBD2 (5 bases). The CDR3 length is 16 residues. The V end lost 1 base, the J end lost 1 base, and 11 bases lay between the germline ends. Germline V gene lookup returns CDR1 SGHRS and CDR2 YFSETQ.